These 27 T cell receptor beta chains came from one sample sequenced in a study of blood T cell repertoires in COVID-19 (dated by TCRdb to about 2020). Library generation was performed with the immunoSEQ multiplex PCR assay. As stored in TCRdb, this immuneACCESS dataset retains in-frame rearrangements with V and J assigned. A fraction of the clones does not appear; measured against another copy, unresolved V genes explain less than half of the discrepancy, and the remainder lacks a known reason. Recorded for this sample are 250,000 or so clones; roughly 82% of them occurred a single time. The top ten hold about 12% of the sample. Sequenced sample: peripheral blood. These receptors were taken from a man of 80 years or more with acute or convalescent COVID-19.

This rearrangement joins TRBV6-2 or TRBV6-3 to TRBJ2-3; 11 bases match TRBD2. After removal of 2 bases from V and 2 bases from J, the junction contained 6 bases not matched to a gene. Germline lookup yields CDR1 MNHEY and CDR2 SVGEGT. This CDR3 has 17 amino acids. In nucleotides, the CDR3 is TGTGCCAGCAGTTACAGCCTAGCGGGGGGAGACACAGATACGCAGTATTTT. Protein: CASSYSLAGGDTDTQYF.

This chain links TRBV9 with TRBJ2-5; TRBD2 might be the D (7 bases). The CDR3 loop spans 13 amino acids. Trimming cost V 3 bases and J 4 bases, with 10 bases left between them. From germline, CDR1 is SGDLS and CDR2 YYNGEE. The CDR3: CASSGGGGETQYF. The CDR3 nucleotides are TGTGCCAGCAGCGGCGGGGGCGGAGAGACCCAGTACTTC.

This chain joins TRBV6-5 and TRBJ2-7; D ambiguous. There are 12 residues in the CDR3. V dropped 5 bases and J dropped 4 bases, with 9 bases sitting between them. Germline V gene sequence: CDR1 MNHEY, CDR2 SVGAGI. CDR3 sequence: CASSPSQYEQYF. In nucleotides, the CDR3 is TGTGCCAGCAGTCCCTCGCAGTACGAGCAGTACTTC.

The V gene is TRBV19, the J gene TRBJ1-5; weak D call: TRBD1 (5 bases). This CDR3 is built from 14 residues. Germline CDR1 reads LNHDA; CDR2 reads SQIVND (reference sequence). Trimming removed 5 bases from V and 7 bases from J, with 15 bases in between. CDR3 DNA: TGTGCCAGTAGTCGAGGCAGGGTTGACCAGCCCCAGCATTTT. Translation: CASSRGRVDQPQHF.

This clone appeared a few times. The chain joins TRBV5-6 to TRBJ2-7; TRBD1 matches at 8 bases. Germline V gene lookup returns CDR1 SGHDT and CDR2 YYEEEE. Trimming at V came to 7 bases and at J to 2 bases, leaving 5 bases not matched to a gene. The CDR3 totals 13 residues. The DNA of the CDR3 is TGTGCCAGCTCCCGGACAGGGCCCTACGAGCAGTACTTC. This encodes CASSRTGPYEQYF.

The chain uses TRBV19 and TRBJ1-1; D may be TRBD1 (5 bases). The CDR3 runs to 13 residues. Germline values: CDR1 LNHDA, CDR2 SQIVND (reference sequence). V lost 4 bases and J lost 4, with 10 bases in between. DNA for the CDR3: TGTGCCAGTAGTACCTGGACACCCACTGAAGCTTTCTTT. Protein product: CASSTWTPTEAFF.

The CDR3 DNA is TGTGCCACCAGTGGGGCGGGGAGGGAGACCCAGTACTTC. It specifies CATSGAGRETQYF. The chain couples TRBV24-1 to TRBJ2-5; D is perhaps TRBD2 (6 bases). Trimming pared 5 bases from V and 5 bases from J, leaving 11 bases between. In germline, CDR1 is KGHDR, CDR2 SFDVKD. This CDR3 has 13 amino acids.

The chain has TRBV5-1 and TRBJ1-1; 8 bases fit TRBD1. The CDR3 totals 17 residues. V was clipped by 3 bases and J by 3 bases; unmatched bases: 13. CDR1 is SGHRS, CDR2 YFSETQ, per germline. The CDR3 DNA sequence: TGCGCCAGCAGCTACGGGACAGGTTTTGACGGTGACACTGAAGCTTTCTTT. The encoded protein is CASSYGTGFDGDTEAFF.

The V gene is TRBV28, the J gene TRBJ2-1; 9 positions agree with TRBD2. This CDR3 is built from 16 residues. The germline V gene has CDR1 MDHEN and CDR2 SYDVKM. After removal of 2 bases from V and 7 bases from J, the junction contained 9 bases not matched to a gene. In DNA form, the CDR3 reads TGTGCCAGCAGTTTAGGTTCCGGACTAGCGTGGAATGAGCAGTTCTTC. It is translated as CASSLGSGLAWNEQFF.

The chain joins TRBV7-8 to TRBJ2-1; D gene unclear. This CDR3 is 18 amino acids long. The V end lost 5 bases, the J end lost 0 bases, and 20 bases lay between the germline ends. CDR1 is SGHVS and CDR2 is FQNEAQ in the germline V gene. The CDR3 bases are TGTGCCAGCAGCCCCGCGGCGGTGGCGACCAGCTCCTACAATGAGCAGTTCTTC. Protein sequence: CASSPAAVATSSYNEQFF.

This chain joins TRBV19 and TRBJ2-2, with 8 bases fitting TRBD2. This CDR3 has 17 residues. The germline CDR1 and CDR2 sequences are LNHDA and SQIVND (reference sequence). V was clipped by 5 bases and J by 0 bases; unmatched bases: 8. In nucleotides, the CDR3 is TGTGCCAGTAGTGTTCAAGCGGGGGTAGCGAACACCGGGGAGCTGTTTTTT. This translates into CASSVQAGVANTGELFF.

V and J are TRBV27 and TRBJ1-5; 8 bases map to TRBD1. The CDR3 totals 13 residues. Germline values: CDR1 MNHEY, CDR2 SMNVEV (reference sequence). Losses at the gene ends were 10 bases for V and 3 bases for J; bases not matched to a gene: 5. CDR3 amino acids: CAISGQVNQPQHF. As DNA, the CDR3 is TGTGCCATCTCGGGACAGGTCAATCAGCCCCAGCATTTT.

The chain uses TRBV18 and TRBJ2-4; 7 bases are a match to TRBD2. J gave up 6 bases and V 1 base, and 6 bases lay outside the gene matches. The CDR3 sequence is 15 residues long. CDR1 is KGHSH and CDR2 is LQKENI in the germline V gene. Written as DNA, the CDR3 is TGTGCCAGCTCACCACGGGAGCGGGAAACAAACATTCAGTACTTC. Translated, it gives CASSPRERETNIQYF.

The gene calls are TRBV19 and TRBJ1-2; D remains ambiguous. V was shortened by 10 bases and J by 0 bases, with 9 bases between the two germline ends. CDR3 length: 12 amino acids. Germline values: CDR1 LNHDA, CDR2 SQIVND (reference sequence). The CDR3: CATWAANYGYTF. Here the CDR3 DNA reads TGTGCCACATGGGCCGCTAACTATGGCTACACCTTC.

The V gene is TRBV3-1 (or the pseudogene TRBV3-2), the J gene TRBJ1-2; the match to TRBD1 covers 7 bases. Trimming removed 1 base from V and 4 bases from J; junction bases left unmatched: 6. Germline-derived CDR1 and CDR2 are LGHDT and YNNKEL (reference sequence). The CDR3 sequence is 15 residues long. The CDR3 sequence is CASSQGAGGGYGYTF. CDR3 coding DNA: TGTGCCAGCAGCCAAGGGGCAGGGGGAGGCTATGGCTACACCTTC.

The rearrangement uses TRBV7-2 and TRBJ2-7; 10 positions match TRBD1. This CDR3 is built from 15 residues. V shed 2 bases, J shed 2 bases, and the junction held 3 bases outside the gene matches. Germline CDR1 reads SGHTA; CDR2 reads FQGNSA. The CDR3 protein is CASSLTGQGTYEQYF. For the CDR3, the DNA is TGTGCCAGCAGCTTAACGGGACAGGGGACCTACGAGCAGTACTTC.

V gene TRBV10-3 combines with J gene TRBJ1-5; 8 bases align to TRBD1. The germline V gene has CDR1 ENHRY and CDR2 SYGVKD. This CDR3 spans 15 amino acids. V trimming: 8 bases; J trimming: 3 bases; junction bases outside the gene matches: 9. This CDR3 is CAIQDGTGANQPQHF. The CDR3 bases are TGTGCCATCCAAGACGGGACAGGAGCCAATCAGCCCCAGCATTTT.

The V gene is TRBV3-1 (or the pseudogene TRBV3-2), the J gene TRBJ2-1; 8 bases match TRBD2. With 1 base clipped from V and 12 bases from J, the junction kept 14 bases outside the gene matches. Looked up from germline, CDR1 is LGHDT and CDR2 is YNNKEL (reference sequence). There are 16 residues in the CDR3. CDR3 residues: CASSQGSGRATVRQFF. For the CDR3, the DNA is TGTGCCAGCAGCCAAGGATCCGGGAGGGCCACGGTACGGCAGTTCTTC.

The rearrangement uses TRBV19 and TRBJ2-7; 9 bases map to TRBD1. Germline CDR1 and CDR2: LNHDA and SQIVND (reference sequence). The CDR3 runs 13 residues. The J segment lost 4 bases and the V segment lost 3 bases, leaving 1 base of the junction unmatched. The CDR3 here is CASSMTGGYEQYF. The CDR3 DNA sequence: TGTGCCAGTAGTATGACAGGGGGTTACGAGCAGTACTTC.

The V gene is TRBV29-1, the J gene TRBJ1-2, with 7 bases matching TRBD1. Germline trimming cut 4 bases from V and 6 bases from J; bases unmatched to any gene: 5. There are 12 residues in the CDR3. Per germline, CDR1 SQVTM and CDR2 ANQGSEA. This CDR3 is CSVVTGMDGYTF. The CDR3 nucleotides read TGCAGCGTTGTGACAGGGATGGATGGCTACACCTTC.

V and J are TRBV5-6 and TRBJ1-3; 7 positions match TRBD1. Unmatched junction bases numbered 14, after V lost 4 bases and J lost 4 bases. Germline assignment: CDR1 SGHDT and CDR2 YYEEEE. The CDR3 is 17 residues long. CDR3 residues: CASSPREAGGFGNTIYF. The CDR3 DNA reads as TGTGCCAGCAGCCCGAGGGAAGCAGGGGGGTTCGGAAACACCATATATTTT.

This clone was counted a single time. The chain recombines TRBV2 with TRBJ1-2; weak D call: TRBD1 (5 bases). This CDR3 spans 12 amino acids. The V gene lost 8 bases and the J gene lost 7 bases, with 14 bases spanning the gap. CDR1 is SNHLY and CDR2 is FYNNEI in the germline V gene. The CDR3 coding sequence is TGTGCCAGCCTTCAGGGTTTGGTTGGCTACACCTTC. Translating gives CASLQGLVGYTF.

The chain joins TRBV7-3 to TRBJ2-1, with 11 bases aligning to TRBD2. The CDR3 is 15 amino acids. V was clipped by 2 bases and J by 6 bases; unmatched bases: 3. Looked up from germline, CDR1 is SGHTA and CDR2 is FQGTGA. CDR3 in DNA: TGTGCCAGCAGCTTAGCACTAGCGGGGGCCAATGAGCAGTTCTTC. It encodes CASSLALAGANEQFF.

This sequence joins TRBV5-5 and TRBJ1-1; D unclear. Germline CDR1 SGHKS, CDR2 YYEKEE (reference sequence). This CDR3 has 14 amino acids. V dropped 3 bases and J dropped 3 bases, with 12 bases sitting between them. This CDR3 reads CASSSPTVHTEAFF. The CDR3 DNA is TGTGCCAGCAGCTCTCCAACAGTACACACTGAAGCTTTCTTT. The full variable domain, rest sourced from reference TRBV5-5 and TRBJ1-1, is DAGVTQSPTHLIKTRGQQVTLRCSPISGHKSVSWYQQVLGQGPQFIFQYYEKEERGRGNFPDRFSARQFPNYSSELNVNALLLGDSALYLCASSSPTVHTEAFFGQGTRLTVV.

The chain combines TRBV9 with TRBJ2-2, with TRBD2 identical over 7 bases. CDR1 is SGDLS and CDR2 is YYNGEE in the germline V gene. This CDR3 is built from 15 residues. The V and J ends lost 4 bases and 5 bases, in that order; junction bases with no gene match: 8. The CDR3 region has the DNA TGTGCCAGCAGCAGCGGGGTTTCGGGGACCGGGGAGCTGTTTTTT. Translation: CASSSGVSGTGELFF.

V gene TRBV18 combines with J gene TRBJ2-7; 14 nucleotides line up with TRBD2. Germline assignment: CDR1 KGHSH and CDR2 LQKENI. The V and J ends lost 3 bases and 3 bases, in that order; junction bases with no gene match: 4. This CDR3 has 16 residues. The CDR3 here is CASSPPGTSGSYEQYF. The CDR3 coding sequence is TGTGCCAGCTCACCTCCGGGGACTAGCGGGAGCTACGAGCAGTACTTC.

The rearrangement joins TRBV7-9 to TRBJ2-5; D might be TRBD2 (7 bases). Germline V gene lookup returns CDR1 SEHNR and CDR2 FQNEAQ (reference sequence). This CDR3 is built from 15 residues. Trimming shortened V by 1 base and J by 5 bases, and 14 bases separated the two germline ends. The CDR3 DNA reads as TGTGCCAGCAGCTTAGGAGGGGGGGCGCTTGAGACCCAGTACTTC. Translation gives CASSLGGGALETQYF.